This TCR beta chain came from a study of cytomegalovirus exposure and HLA in healthy donors. The CDR3 loop spans 14 amino acids. V lost 7 bases, J lost 7 bases, and 17 bases lay in between. The V gene's germline CDR1 is MDHEN and CDR2 SYDVKM. The PCR contained 60 Vbeta and 13 Jbeta primers. Measured with immunoSEQ multiplex PCR; TCRdb has only the in-frame clones, and not every one. The sample holds some 180,000 clones, approximately 70% seen once. On this clone: Its antigen is not identified.

Findings and limits, study-wide: TCR beta sequences reportedly predicted most subjects' HLA-A and HLA-B alleles accurately. A later analysis revealed that TCR association rates differed between HLA loci, peaking at DRB1 and bottoming out at HLA-C. There were reportedly fewer N-insertions in an Asian-associated ancestry cluster than the roughly 670-donor mean, in a later analysis.

The receptor comes from a woman aged 25 to 45 in good health and CMV-seronegative. The chain employs TRBV28 and TRBJ2-1; the D is unclear. The source material was PBMCs. The CDR3 sequence is CASTMRHPRNEQFF. The CDR3 coding sequence is TGTGCCAGCACTATGAGACACCCCCGGAATGAGCAGTTCTTC. Filled out from reference TRBV28 and TRBJ2-1, the complete variable domain reads DVKVTQSSRYLVKRTGEKVFLECVQDMDHENMFWYRQDPGLGLRLIYFSYDVKMKEKGDIPEGYSVSREKKERFSLILESASTNQTSMYLCASTMRHPRNEQFFGPGTRLTVL.